A single sample is the source of the 29 T cell receptor beta chains below, sequenced in a study of blood T cell repertoires in COVID-19. Only in-frame clones appear in the TCRdb table, and some are missing; sequencing was by immunoSEQ multiplex PCR. The sample contains 150,000 to 250,000 clones, about 95% of which appear only once. Sequenced sample: peripheral blood. The receptor set was obtained from a man aged 30-40 years with COVID-19, enrolled during active disease.

This chain connects TRBV27 to TRBJ2-1; D may be TRBD1 (6 bases). CDR1 and CDR2 (germline): MNHEY, SMNVEV (reference sequence). Trimming left V 5 bases short and J 5 bases short, with 16 bases between. The CDR3 consists of 15 residues. This CDR3 reads CASSTLDRSNNEQFF. DNA of the CDR3: TGTGCCAGCAGTACCCTCGACAGGTCCAACAATGAGCAGTTCTTC.

The chain carries TRBV12-5 and TRBJ1-2; D not resolved. Looked up from germline, CDR1 is LGHNT and CDR2 is FRNRAP. Trimming took off 0 bases at V and 4 bases at J, with 12 bases between the two ends. The CDR3 has 15 residues. In DNA, the CDR3 is TGTGCTAGTGGTTTGGTACCGGAAGAGGGCTATGGCTACACCTTC. This encodes CASGLVPEEGYGYTF.

The CDR3 DNA reads as TGTGCCAGCGGGCGGGTGGGGCAGCCCCAGCATTTT. It specifies CASGRVGQPQHF. The chain recombines TRBV12-3 or TRBV12-4 with TRBJ1-5; D remains ambiguous. Trimming stripped 8 bases from V and 7 bases from J, with 12 bases between. This CDR3 has 12 amino acids.

This chain links TRBV4-2 with TRBJ2-1; 10 bases line up with TRBD1. V lost 1 base to trimming and J lost 6 bases; unmatched junction nucleotides: 0. This CDR3 spans 14 amino acids. Germline CDR1 LGHNA, CDR2 YNFKEQ. Here the CDR3 DNA reads TGTGCCAGCAGCCAAGGGACAGGGGGCAATGAGCAGTTCTTC. Translating it yields CASSQGTGGNEQFF.

The chain employs TRBV11-3 and TRBJ2-2, with D perhaps matching TRBD1 (6 bases). V was pared by 0 bases and J by 6 bases, with 14 bases between. The CDR3 is 16 residues long. Germline lookup yields CDR1 SGHNT and CDR2 YENEEA. CDR3 sequence reads: CASSLDTQGGSGELFF. The CDR3 region has the DNA TGTGCCAGCAGCTTAGACACGCAAGGGGGATCCGGGGAGCTGTTTTTT.

This chain joins TRBV30 and TRBJ1-2; D is possibly TRBD1 (5 bases). V lost 0 bases and J lost 2, with 10 bases in between. Germline CDR1 GTSNPN, CDR2 SVGIG (reference sequence). The CDR3 has 14 amino acids. CDR3 residues: CAWSVWEGNYGYTF. In DNA, the CDR3 is TGTGCCTGGAGTGTTTGGGAGGGGAACTATGGCTACACCTTC.

This chain links TRBV5-5 with TRBJ1-6; 10 nucleotides line up with TRBD1. The germline gives CDR1 SGHKS, CDR2 YYEKEE (reference sequence). Losses at the gene ends were 4 bases for V and 10 bases for J; bases not matched to a gene: 5. CDR3 length: 14 amino acids. The CDR3 region is CASSTGQGRSPLHF. CDR3 coding DNA: TGTGCCAGCAGCACGGGACAGGGGAGGTCACCCCTCCACTTT.

The rearrangement links TRBV27 to TRBJ1-1; 8 bases fit TRBD1. V dropped 5 bases and J dropped 3; count of bases not matched to a gene: 2. CDR1 and CDR2 (germline): MNHEY, SMNVEV (reference sequence). This CDR3 is 13 amino acids long. The CDR3 sequence is CASSLQGDTEAFF. The CDR3 region has the DNA TGTGCCAGCAGTCTACAGGGGGACACTGAAGCTTTCTTT.

V usage is TRBV7-6 and J usage is TRBJ1-3, with D possibly matching TRBD1 (5 bases). Per the germline V gene, CDR1 is SGHVS and CDR2 is FNYEAQ. The CDR3 loop spans 15 amino acids. Trimming pared 5 bases from V and 1 base from J, leaving 12 bases between. The CDR3 DNA reads TGTGCCAGCAGCCCTGGAGGGGAGTCTGGAAACACCATATATTTT. Encoded protein: CASSPGGESGNTIYF.

A remark on this clone: Other nucleotide sequences in the sample specify the same CDR3. This rearrangement joins TRBV27 to TRBJ1-5; 9 bases fit TRBD1. The CDR3 consists of 16 residues. The germline CDR1 and CDR2 sequences are MNHEY and SMNVEV (reference sequence). V lost 2 bases and J lost 0; bases outside the gene matches: 2. CDR3 loop: CASSLGQGYSNQPQHF. The CDR3 nucleotides are TGTGCCAGCAGTTTAGGACAGGGGTATAGCAATCAGCCCCAGCATTTT.

This chain connects TRBV2 to TRBJ1-2, with TRBD1 matching 7 bases. V was pared by 1 base and J by 4 bases, with 24 bases of the junction left unmatched. The CDR3 consists of 21 residues. Germline CDR1 SNHLY, CDR2 FYNNEI. In DNA, the CDR3 is TGTGCCAGCAGTGAAGGAAACCCCTGGGTCCCGCTTGACAGGGCAGGCTATGGCTACACCTTC. Residues: CASSEGNPWVPLDRAGYGYTF.

The chain joins TRBV5-4 to TRBJ1-6; 9 bases align to TRBD1. This CDR3 is 16 amino acids long. CDR1 SGHNT and CDR2 YYREEE come from the germline V gene (reference sequence). The V gene end was trimmed by 0 bases and the J gene end by 7 bases; junction bases not matched to a gene: 5. CDR3 region: CASSLAGQGPNSPLHF. Written as DNA, the CDR3 is TGTGCCAGCAGCTTGGCAGGACAGGGGCCCAATTCACCCCTCCACTTT. The entire variable domain, with the rest obtained from reference TRBV5-4 and TRBJ1-6, is as follows: ETGVTQSPTHLIKTRGQQVTLRCSSQSGHNTVSWYQQALGQGPQFIFQYYREEENGRGNFPPRFSGLQFPNYSSELNVNALELDDSALYLCASSLAGQGPNSPLHFGNGTRLTVT.

The CDR3 nucleotides read TGTGCCAGCAGTCCAGGACAGTACGAGCAGTACTTC. Encoded protein: CASSPGQYEQYF. This chain connects TRBV6-6 to TRBJ2-7; TRBD1 is a possible D gene (6 bases). CDR3 length: 12 amino acids. The germline gives CDR1 MNHNY, CDR2 SVGAGI (reference sequence). The V and J ends lost 5 bases and 4 bases respectively, with 9 bases between them.

V gene TRBV30 combines with J gene TRBJ2-5; 8 bases fit TRBD2. The germline V gene encodes CDR1 GTSNPN and CDR2 SVGIG (reference sequence). After removal of 4 bases from V and 1 base from J, the junction contained 5 bases not matched to a gene. There are 14 residues in the CDR3. CDR3: CAWKGGGFQETQYF. The CDR3 DNA sequence: TGTGCCTGGAAAGGCGGGGGGTTCCAAGAGACCCAGTACTTC.

The V gene is TRBV2, the J gene TRBJ1-1; TRBD1 matches 7 bases. Looked up from germline, CDR1 is SNHLY and CDR2 is FYNNEI. V lost 6 bases and J lost 1; bases outside the gene matches: 5. The CDR3 covers 14 residues. The CDR3 nucleotides read TGTGCCAGCAGCTTGACAGGGACGAACACTGAAGCTTTCTTT. It translates to CASSLTGTNTEAFF.

This clone was seen more than once but under ten times. The J gene is TRBJ1-1, the V gene TRBV7-9, with D possibly being TRBD1 (5 bases). The CDR3 sequence is 21 residues long. Germline CDR1 is SEHNR and CDR2 is FQNEAQ (reference sequence). V lost 7 bases and J 0 bases, leaving 33 bases between the germline ends. CDR3 nucleotides: TGTGCCAGCACCCCCCCTTGGGAGGTTCTAGGGGCTAGCCACATGAACACTGAAGCTTTCTTT. Residues: CASTPPWEVLGASHMNTEAFF.

The chain is built from TRBV19 and TRBJ1-5, with TRBD1 as a possible D gene (6 bases). Germline V CDR1 and CDR2: LNHDA, SQIVND (reference sequence). The V and J ends lost 3 bases and 6 bases respectively, with 12 bases between them. The CDR3 extends over 14 amino acids. CDR3 in amino acids: CASSMTGGGQPQHF. In nucleotides, the CDR3 is TGTGCCAGTAGTATGACGGGGGGCGGTCAGCCCCAGCATTTT. Based on the CDR3 plus reference TRBV19 and TRBJ1-5, the full variable domain is DGGITQSPKYLFRKEGQNVTLSCEQNLNHDAMYWYRQDPGQGLRLIYYSQIVNDFQKGDIAEGYSVSREKKESFPLTVTSAQKNPTAFYLCASSMTGGGQPQHFGDGTRLSIL.

The J gene is TRBJ2-3, the V gene TRBV4-1, with D possibly TRBD2 on 6 matching bases. V was pared by 0 bases and J by 4 bases, with 11 bases between. This CDR3 is 15 amino acids long. Germline values: CDR1 MGHRA, CDR2 YSYEKL. CDR3: CASSQDPGGADTQYF. The CDR3 region has the DNA TGCGCCAGCAGCCAAGATCCCGGGGGAGCAGATACGCAGTATTTT.

This chain uses TRBV6-2 or TRBV6-3 with TRBJ2-2; a possible D gene is TRBD1 (6 bases). V was cut by 2 bases and J by 5 bases, with 12 bases left in between. The CDR3 totals 15 residues. Germline lookup yields CDR1 MNHEY and CDR2 SVGEGT. The DNA for the CDR3 is TGTGCCAGCAGTTACCCCGGGACAAAGACCGGGGAGCTGTTTTTT. Translated: CASSYPGTKTGELFF.

The chain employs TRBV15 and TRBJ2-5; D gene unclear. This CDR3 has 13 amino acids. The germline CDR1 and CDR2 sequences are LNHNV and YYDKDF (reference sequence). V was pared by 6 bases and J by 1 base, with 9 bases between. CDR3 loop: CATRNSGQETQYF. CDR3 coding DNA: TGTGCCACCAGAAACTCCGGCCAAGAGACCCAGTACTTC.

This clone has just one count. The chain uses TRBV7-2 and TRBJ2-1; TRBD1 matches at 7 bases. Trimming at V came to 8 bases and at J to 1 base, leaving 8 bases not matched to a gene. This CDR3 is 15 amino acids long. Germline V CDR1 and CDR2: SGHTA, FQGNSA. DNA of the CDR3: TGTGCCAGCTGCATTCAGGGGGAATCCTACAATGAGCAGTTCTTC. This codes for CASCIQGESYNEQFF.

The chain combines TRBV28 with TRBJ1-2, with TRBD1 matching 7 bases. With 3 bases clipped from V and 13 bases from J, the junction kept 11 bases outside the gene matches. From germline, CDR1 is MDHEN and CDR2 SYDVKM. The CDR3 runs to 13 residues. In nucleotides, the CDR3 is TGTGCCAGCAGTTTGGGGACAGACGTTCGTGGCACCTTC. Its protein is CASSLGTDVRGTF.

The chain employs TRBV4-2 and TRBJ2-3, with 10 nucleotides matching TRBD2. The CDR3 totals 16 residues. Germline loops: CDR1 LGHNA, CDR2 YNFKEQ. The ends lost 3 bases at V and 4 bases at J; junction bases unmatched: 7. The CDR3, as DNA: TGTGCCAGCAGCCAGACCGGGACTAGCGAGCCAGATACGCAGTATTTT. Translation gives CASSQTGTSEPDTQYF.

The table lists this clone with a count of one. The J gene is TRBJ1-2, the V gene TRBV3-1 (or the pseudogene TRBV3-2), with D perhaps TRBD1 (6 bases). CDR1 is LGHDT and CDR2 is YNNKEL in the germline V gene (reference sequence). CDR3 size: 14 residues. V dropped 1 base and J dropped 5 bases, with 11 bases sitting between them. CDR3 sequence reads: CASSQGPGAYGYTF. CDR3 nucleotide sequence: TGTGCCAGCAGCCAAGGTCCAGGGGCTTATGGCTACACCTTC.

This chain joins TRBV5-1 and TRBJ2-2; possibly TRBD2 for D (6 bases). The CDR3 is 18 residues long. Germline CDR1 SGHRS, CDR2 YFSETQ. Deletions cut 4 bases from V and 3 bases from J, with 22 bases between. The CDR3 sequence: CASSPDHDAGRYTGELFF. CDR3 in DNA: TGCGCCAGCAGCCCAGACCACGACGCGGGGAGATACACCGGGGAGCTGTTTTTT.

The gene calls are TRBV27 and TRBJ1-1; TRBD1 might be the D (5 bases). This CDR3 is 16 amino acids long. Germline CDR1 and CDR2: MNHEY and SMNVEV (reference sequence). V was clipped by 2 bases and J by 5 bases, with 18 bases between them. CDR3 in amino acids: CASSLIGGDRITEAFF. In DNA, the CDR3 is TGTGCCAGCAGTTTAATTGGAGGGGATCGAATAACTGAAGCTTTCTTT.

The J gene is TRBJ1-4, the V gene TRBV18; D might be TRBD1 (5 bases). Between the trimmed V and J ends, which lost 2 bases and 6 bases, there was a span of 10 bases. Germline assignment: CDR1 KGHSH and CDR2 LQKENI. This CDR3 has 14 residues. The CDR3 here is CASSPGTGDEKLFF. In nucleotides, the CDR3 is TGTGCCAGCTCACCAGGGACGGGGGATGAAAAACTGTTTTTT.

CDR3 coding DNA: TGTGCCAGCAGCGGGGGGGGACGGGGAACGGTCTATGGCTACACCTTC. It encodes CASSGGGRGTVYGYTF. The chain recombines TRBV5-4 with TRBJ1-2; D may be TRBD1 (5 bases). The CDR3 has 16 residues. Trimming stripped 4 bases from V and 4 bases from J, with 20 bases between. Germline V gene lookup returns CDR1 SGHNT and CDR2 YYREEE (reference sequence).

This rearrangement joins TRBV2 to TRBJ2-1, with 11 bases fitting TRBD2. The CDR3 extends over 15 amino acids. Germline loops: CDR1 SNHLY, CDR2 FYNNEI. The ends lost 3 bases at V and 2 bases at J; junction bases unmatched: 0. The CDR3 region has the DNA TGTGCCAGCAGTGAGACTAGCGGGACCTACAATGAGCAGTTCTTC. Translated, it gives CASSETSGTYNEQFF.